These 30 T cell receptor beta chains originate from one sample sequenced in a study of OX40 agonist ivuxolimab in advanced cancers. Only in-frame clones appear in the TCRdb table, and some are missing; sequencing was by immunoSEQ multiplex PCR. The sample yields approximately 87,000 clones, 80% to 95% seen once. Sequences were derived from CD4+ or CD8+ T cells sorted from blood, sampled in a trial of the OX40 agonist ivuxolimab. The receptors were gathered from an adult with an advanced solid tumor such as melanoma, head and neck, liver or kidney cancer.

This chain joins TRBV5-5 and TRBJ1-2; a weak D match, TRBD1 (6 bases). There are 14 residues in the CDR3. Trimming stripped 3 bases from V and 8 bases from J, with 17 bases between. Germline V gene data show CDR1 as SGHKS and CDR2 as YYEKEE (reference sequence). CDR3 sequence: CASSSAIQGHGYTF. The CDR3 coding sequence is TGTGCCAGCAGCTCCGCCATACAGGGTCACGGCTACACCTTC.

About this clone: The junction shows a germline mismatch at one end, possibly a read error. This sequence joins TRBV5-3 and TRBJ2-7; D gene uncertain. TRBV5-3 is an ORF, and what it does is uncertain. The CDR3 has 11 amino acids. The CDR3 DNA sequence: TGCCAAGGGCCATACCCCTACGAGCAGTACTTC. Amino acid sequence: CQGPYPYEQYF.

The V and J genes are TRBV27 and TRBJ2-1; TRBD1 aligns across 10 bases. The CDR3 runs to 14 residues. CDR1 is MNHEY, CDR2 SMNVEV, per germline (reference sequence). The V gene end was trimmed by 3 bases and the J gene end by 7 bases; junction bases not matched to a gene: 3. DNA for the CDR3: TGTGCCAGCAGTTTGACAGGGGGCTGGAATGAGCAGTTCTTC. The encoded protein is CASSLTGGWNEQFF.

This rearrangement joins TRBV29-1 to TRBJ2-1; 8 bases are a match to TRBD1. Trimming at V came to 1 base and at J to 4 bases, leaving 6 bases not matched to a gene. The CDR3 has 15 residues. Germline V CDR1 and CDR2: SQVTM, ANQGSEA. The CDR3 DNA reads TGCAGCGTTGAAGGAGGACAGGGTGGTTACAATGAGCAGTTCTTC. Its protein product is CSVEGGQGGYNEQFF.

The gene calls are TRBV11-2 and TRBJ2-7; no firm D call. The CDR3 totals 13 residues. Germline V gene data show CDR1 as SGHAT and CDR2 as FQNNGV. Deletions cut 5 bases from V and 0 bases from J, with 8 bases between. The CDR3 coding sequence is TGTGCCAGCAGCCTCAGCAGCTCCTACGAGCAGTACTTC. It translates to CASSLSSSYEQYF.

The chain is built from TRBV12-5 and TRBJ1-5, with TRBD1 matching over 7 bases. Germline V CDR1 and CDR2: LGHNT, FRNRAP. The CDR3 extends over 11 amino acids. Unmatched junction bases numbered 4, after V lost 6 bases and J lost 11 bases. The CDR3 region is CASGPRGAQHF. The DNA for the CDR3 is TGTGCTAGTGGCCCCAGGGGGGCCCAGCATTTT.

This clone was counted only a few times. The chain is built from TRBV11-2 and TRBJ1-6; D may be TRBD1 (5 bases). V was clipped by 1 base and J by 4 bases, with 11 bases between them. The germline gives CDR1 SGHAT, CDR2 FQNNGV. The CDR3 is 16 residues long. The DNA for the CDR3 is TGTGCCAGCAGCTTAGTGCAGGGCGGTTATAATTCACCCCTCCACTTT. This codes for CASSLVQGGYNSPLHF. Full variable domain (outside the CDR3, taken from reference TRBV11-2 and TRBJ1-6): EAGVAQSPRYKIIEKRQSVAFWCNPISGHATLYWYQQILGQGPKLLIQFQNNGVVDDSQLPKDRFSAERLKGVDSTLKIQPAKLEDSAVYLCASSLVQGGYNSPLHFGNGTRLTVT.

There are a few counts of this clone. The rearrangement uses TRBV30 and TRBJ1-1; perhaps TRBD1 as D (5 bases). This CDR3 contains 13 residues. Germline V gene sequence: CDR1 GTSNPN, CDR2 SVGIG (reference sequence). Deletions cut 0 bases from V and 8 bases from J, with 13 bases between. The CDR3 is CAWSVLAGIEAFF. The CDR3 nucleotides are TGTGCCTGGAGTGTATTAGCAGGGATCGAAGCTTTCTTT. Looking up the rest from reference TRBV30 and TRBJ1-1 gives the full variable domain: SQTIHQWPATLVQPVGSPLSLECTVEGTSNPNLYWYRQAAGRGLQLLFYSVGIGQISSEVPQNLSASRPQDRQFILSSKKLLLSDSGFYLCAWSVLAGIEAFFGQGTRLTVV.

The V and J genes are TRBV5-6 and TRBJ2-7; D may be TRBD2 (6 bases). The ends were cut back, 0 bases at V and 9 bases at J, with 10 bases in the middle. The length of the CDR3 is 12 residues. Germline V gene data show CDR1 as SGHDT and CDR2 as YYEEEE. The CDR3 spells CASSLGPGVQYF. The CDR3, as DNA: TGTGCCAGCAGCTTGGGCCCGGGGGTGCAGTACTTC.

The chain recombines TRBV6-1 with TRBJ1-1; unclear D gene. The CDR3 covers 14 residues. Germline V CDR1 and CDR2: MNHNS, SASEGT. V gave up 2 bases and J gave up 4 bases, with 11 bases separating them. In DNA form, the CDR3 reads TGTGCCAGCAGTGAAACGCTTCAGCGCACTGAAGCTTTCTTT. Its protein product is CASSETLQRTEAFF.

The chain links TRBV6-5 to TRBJ2-5, with 8 bases lining up with TRBD1. Germline V gives CDR1 MNHEY, CDR2 SVGAGI. Trimming took 10 bases from V and 5 from J; bases not matched to a gene: 6. CDR3 size: 12 residues. The CDR3 sequence: CATGQGMETQYF. CDR3 nucleotides: TGTGCCACCGGACAGGGAATGGAGACCCAGTACTTC.

The rearrangement links TRBV19 to TRBJ2-5; 7 bases agree with TRBD1. The J call may not be correct, given that the DNA end is closer to TRBJ2-7. The CDR3 runs to 15 residues. The V gene's germline CDR1 is LNHDA and CDR2 SQIVND (reference sequence). The CDR3 spells CASSASRDSFYEQYF. The CDR3 DNA reads TGTGCCAGTAGTGCCAGCCGGGACAGTTTCTACGAGCAGTACTTC.

The CDR3 nucleotides read TGTGCCAGCAGCTTAGTCCGCGGGGACCACCTTTTTCAGCCCCAGCATTTT. This codes for CASSLVRGDHLFQPQHF. The chain uses TRBV7-6 and TRBJ1-5, with D possibly being TRBD1 (5 bases). This CDR3 is built from 17 residues. The germline V and J ends were trimmed by 1 base and 6 bases, with 19 bases remaining between them. Looked up from germline, CDR1 is SGHVS and CDR2 is FNYEAQ.

The chain uses TRBV9 and TRBJ2-5; D not resolved. Trimming pared 3 bases from V and 0 bases from J, leaving 9 bases between. The germline CDR1 and CDR2 sequences are SGDLS and YYNGEE. The CDR3 loop spans 14 amino acids. CDR3 residues: CASSAPLDQETQYF. CDR3 sequence (DNA): TGTGCCAGCAGCGCCCCCTTAGACCAAGAGACCCAGTACTTC.

CDR3 in amino acids: CASSLMGSWSDTQYF. The CDR3 DNA reads TGTGCCAGCAGCTTAATGGGTAGCTGGTCAGATACGCAGTATTTT. The chain has TRBV7-2 and TRBJ2-3, with no clear D. The CDR3 extends over 15 amino acids. CDR1 SGHTA and CDR2 FQGNSA come from the germline V gene. Deletions cut 2 bases from V and 4 bases from J, with 13 bases between.

This chain connects TRBV7-3 to TRBJ2-2; D gene uncertain. Germline CDR1 SGHTA, CDR2 FQGTGA. This CDR3 is built from 12 residues. V was cut by 8 bases and J by 6 bases, with 10 bases left in between. The CDR3, as DNA: TGTGCCAGCGCTTACACGTCCGGGGAGCTGTTTTTT. Its protein is CASAYTSGELFF. Full variable domain (missing parts from reference TRBV7-3 and TRBJ2-2): GAGVSQTPSNKVTEKGKYVELRCDPISGHTALYWYRQSLGQGPEFLIYFQGTGAADDSGLPNDRFFAVRPEGSVSTLKIQRTERGDSAVYLCASAYTSGELFFGEGSRLTVL.

The chain links TRBV7-6 to TRBJ2-5; 8 bases are shared with TRBD1. Unmatched junction bases numbered 7, after V lost 5 bases and J lost 5 bases. Germline values: CDR1 SGHVS, CDR2 FNYEAQ. The CDR3 has 14 residues. The DNA for the CDR3 is TGTGCCAGCAGCCAGGGGGCTAGCTGGGAGACCCAGTACTTC. Translating gives CASSQGASWETQYF.

The sample holds a few counts of this clone. The J gene is TRBJ2-7, the V gene TRBV28; no reliable D call. This CDR3 is 11 amino acids long. The V end was cut by 3 bases, the J end by 11 bases, with 11 bases between. In germline, CDR1 is MDHEN, CDR2 SYDVKM. The CDR3 sequence is CASSFIGLEYF. CDR3 bases: TGTGCCAGCAGTTTTATCGGCCTTGAGTACTTC.

This clone was seen once. The chain carries TRBV10-3 and TRBJ2-5; tentative D call: TRBD2 (6 bases). V gave up 2 bases and J gave up 5 bases, with 15 bases separating them. In germline, CDR1 is ENHRY, CDR2 SYGVKD. The CDR3 loop spans 15 amino acids. The CDR3 spells CAISEGGVEGETQYF. The CDR3 DNA is TGTGCCATCAGTGAGGGCGGGGTGGAAGGTGAGACCCAGTACTTC.

The chain links TRBV19 to TRBJ1-5, with D perhaps matching TRBD1 (5 bases). The CDR3 has 14 amino acids. Germline loops: CDR1 LNHDA, CDR2 SQIVND (reference sequence). V lost 5 bases, J lost 4 bases, and 12 bases lay in between. The CDR3 nucleotides read TGTGCCAGTAGTTCTTACGACAGAAATCAGCCCCAGCATTTT. Protein: CASSSYDRNQPQHF.

The chain recombines TRBV10-1 with TRBJ1-3; D gene unclear. Germline V lookup: CDR1 WNHNN, CDR2 SYGVQD (reference sequence). CDR3 length: 14 amino acids. Trimming stripped 8 bases from V and 8 bases from J, with 19 bases between. Here the CDR3 DNA reads TGCGCCAGCCGGCCCGGACCGCGGCGGGACACCATATATTTT. This encodes CASRPGPRRDTIYF.

The chain joins TRBV5-5 to TRBJ2-4, with 8 bases lining up with TRBD1. CDR3 size: 14 residues. The V gene end was trimmed by 7 bases and the J gene end by 0 bases; junction bases not matched to a gene: 3. In germline, CDR1 is SGHKS, CDR2 YYEKEE (reference sequence). CDR3 sequence reads: CASGTGLAKNIQYF. The DNA of the CDR3 is TGTGCCAGCGGGACAGGACTAGCCAAAAACATTCAGTACTTC.

V and J are TRBV18 and TRBJ2-3; 8 bases fit TRBD1. In germline, CDR1 is KGHSH, CDR2 LQKENI. This CDR3 has 16 residues. The V and J ends lost 5 bases and 0 bases, in that order; junction bases with no gene match: 7. CDR3 coding DNA: TGTGCCAGCTCAACGGGACAGGCCCCTAGCACAGATACGCAGTATTTT. Its translation: CASSTGQAPSTDTQYF.

This clone occurred once. The V and J genes are TRBV13 and TRBJ2-7; D call uncertain. The CDR3 runs to 16 residues. V shed 5 bases and J shed 5 bases, with 22 bases lying between them. Germline loops: CDR1 PRHDT, CDR2 FYEKMQ (reference sequence). The chain's CDR3 is CASSLTFSGLENEQYF. CDR3 bases: TGTGCCAGCAGCCTTACCTTTTCTGGGTTGGAAAACGAGCAGTACTTC.

The chain joins TRBV19 to TRBJ1-2; TRBD1 matches 8 bases. Germline-derived CDR1 and CDR2 are LNHDA and SQIVND (reference sequence). V gave up 3 bases and J gave up 6 bases; unmatched junction bases: 9. The CDR3 loop spans 15 amino acids. DNA of the CDR3: TGTGCCAGTAGTATTTCCCTGACAGGGGCTAATGGCTACACCTTC. Residues: CASSISLTGANGYTF.

The gene calls are TRBV9 and TRBJ1-1; no definite D call. The V gene lost 0 bases and the J gene lost 6 bases, with 6 bases spanning the gap. The CDR3 runs 12 residues. Germline loops: CDR1 SGDLS, CDR2 YYNGEE. CDR3 protein: CASSVGGPEAFF. The CDR3 DNA reads as TGTGCCAGCAGCGTAGGAGGCCCTGAAGCTTTCTTT.

The chain's CDR3 is CASSQLAKSSYEQYF. The CDR3 DNA follows: TGTGCCAGCAGTCAGCTAGCGAAAAGCTCCTACGAGCAGTACTTC. The chain uses TRBV11-2 and TRBJ2-7; TRBD2 might be the D (6 bases). Germline assignment: CDR1 SGHAT and CDR2 FQNNGV. Trimming removed 6 bases at V and 0 bases at J, with 15 bases between. This CDR3 has 15 residues.

The genes are TRBV11-3 and TRBJ2-5; 10 bases map to TRBD1. V dropped 5 bases and J dropped 4; count of bases not matched to a gene: 7. Germline CDR1 SGHNT, CDR2 YENEEA. The CDR3 sequence is 15 residues long. CDR3 in amino acids: CASSPGQGSGETQYF. CDR3 in DNA: TGTGCCAGCAGCCCGGGACAGGGGTCCGGAGAGACCCAGTACTTC.

This clone was recorded only once. The V and J genes are TRBV4-1 and TRBJ2-5; 13 bases map to TRBD2. Germline lookup yields CDR1 MGHRA and CDR2 YSYEKL. The length of the CDR3 is 18 residues. V dropped 3 bases and J dropped 2; count of bases not matched to a gene: 9. The CDR3 DNA follows: TGCGCCAGCAGCCACCCCAGGACTAGCGGGAGAACACAAGAGACCCAGTACTTC. The encoded protein is CASSHPRTSGRTQETQYF.

The chain links TRBV4-3 to TRBJ1-2; 7 bases line up with TRBD1. CDR3 size: 16 residues. The J segment lost 6 bases and the V segment lost 0 bases, leaving 10 bases of the junction unmatched. CDR1 and CDR2 from the germline V gene are LGHNA and YSLEER. The CDR3 sequence is CASSQEPQGGKDGYTF. The CDR3 DNA reads as TGCGCCAGCAGCCAAGAACCCCAGGGGGGAAAAGATGGCTACACCTTC.